These 14 T cell receptor beta chains share one sample of origin, sequenced in a study of CD8+CD57+ T cells in acquired aplastic anemia. Previously, flow cytometry had revealed CD8+CD57+ cell expansion in the patients chosen for sequencing. Both TCR beta VDJ combination and CDR3 sequence profiling were carried out. Genomic DNA was the template for this profiling. TCRdb re-analysed the reads in MiXCR, keeping a single row per CDR3 protein. The data contain 150,000 to 200,000 distinct CDR3 sequences, approximately 48% of them singletons. The sequencing input was sorted CD4+, CD8+, or CD8+CD57+ T cells (not recorded which) from PBMCs. The origin of the receptors is a human donor with aplastic anemia.

The table lists this clonotype with a count of one. The CDR3 DNA reads TGTGCCAGCAGCCAAGAAAGACACCCCCAGCATTTT. The encoded protein is CASSQERHPQHF. This rearrangement joins TRBV7-2 to TRBJ1-5; D remains ambiguous. Germline CDR1 is SGHTA and CDR2 is FQGNSA. V was cut by 5 bases and J by 10 bases, with 12 bases left in between. The length of the CDR3 is 12 residues.

Only a few counts were recorded for this clonotype. This sequence joins TRBV24-1 and TRBJ2-3, with 8 bases aligning to TRBD2. CDR1 KGHDR and CDR2 SFDVKD come from the germline V gene. This CDR3 region has 17 residues. Germline trimming cut 5 bases from V and 5 bases from J; bases unmatched to any gene: 14. The CDR3 reads CATSVVAGSLARDTQYF. DNA for the CDR3: TGTGCCACCAGTGTGGTAGCGGGATCCCTAGCAAGAGATACGCAGTATTTT.

This clonotype was counted only a few times. Relative to the germline gene, one junction end is altered; a read error may explain this. V and J are TRBV6-5 and TRBJ2-7, with TRBD1 matching over 8 bases. Germline V CDR1 and CDR2: MNHEY, SVGAGI. The CDR3 has 16 residues. The CDR3 coding sequence is TGTGCCAGCAGTTATACCGACAGGGGCCTATCCTCCGAGCAGTACTTC. Translated: CASSYTDRGLSSEQYF.

This clonotype has ten or more counts. The chain links TRBV5-1 to TRBJ2-1; 15 nucleotides match TRBD2. The CDR3 extends over 15 amino acids. Trimming cost V 4 bases and J 9 bases; bases outside gene matches: 5. Germline assignment: CDR1 SGHRS and CDR2 YFSETQ. In DNA form, the CDR3 reads TGCGCCAGCAGCACTGGGACTAGCGGGAGGACTGAGCAGTTCTTC. Its protein is CASSTGTSGRTEQFF. Together with reference TRBV5-1 and TRBJ2-1, the CDR3 gives the full variable domain: KAGVTQTPRYLIKTRGQQVTLSCSPISGHRSVSWYQQTPGQGLQFLFEYFSETQRNKGNFPGRFSGRQFSNSRSEMNVSTLELGDSALYLCASSTGTSGRTEQFFGPGTRLTVL.

The gene calls are TRBV7-9 and TRBJ1-3, with D possibly being TRBD1 (6 bases). This CDR3 is built from 14 residues. Germline CDR1 SEHNR, CDR2 FQNEAQ (reference sequence). The V gene lost 6 bases and the J gene lost 1 base, with 10 bases spanning the gap. CDR3 nucleotide sequence: TGTGCCAGCAGGCCCACAGGGTCTGGAAACACCATATATTTT. Amino acid sequence: CASRPTGSGNTIYF.

The chain combines TRBV2 with TRBJ2-5; D is perhaps TRBD2 (6 bases). The CDR3 runs to 15 residues. CDR1 and CDR2 (germline): SNHLY, FYNNEI. V shed 7 bases and J shed 5 bases, with 20 bases lying between them. The CDR3 sequence: CASIVGAGGGETQYF. Written as DNA, the CDR3 is TGTGCCAGCATCGTTGGGGCAGGTGGAGGGGAGACCCAGTACTTC.

This clonotype was counted a few times. The chain carries TRBV24-1 and TRBJ2-1; tentative D call: TRBD1 (6 bases). The CDR3 runs to 15 residues. V dropped 5 bases and J dropped 1 base, with 11 bases sitting between them. CDR1 and CDR2 (germline): KGHDR, SFDVKD. For the CDR3, the DNA is TGTGCCACCAGTGCTCAGACAGGTTCCTACAATGAGCAGTTCTTC. As protein: CATSAQTGSYNEQFF.

This clonotype was seen ten or more times. The V and J genes are TRBV24-1 and TRBJ2-1, with D maybe TRBD2 (10 bases). This CDR3 contains 17 residues. The germline gives CDR1 KGHDR, CDR2 SFDVKD. Trimming left V 8 bases short and J 8 bases short, with 27 bases between. The CDR3 protein is CATMGTGPASGSDEQFF. In nucleotides, the CDR3 is TGTGCCACCATGGGGACAGGGCCCGCTAGCGGGAGCGATGAGCAGTTCTTC.

CDR3 region: CAISESMAGDYNEQFF. As DNA, the CDR3 is TGTGCCATCAGTGAGTCGATGGCGGGGGACTACAATGAGCAGTTCTTC. This chain uses TRBV10-3 with TRBJ2-1; 7 positions match TRBD2. The germline gives CDR1 ENHRY, CDR2 SYGVKD. V shed 0 bases, J shed 3 bases, and the junction held 5 bases outside the gene matches. The CDR3 loop spans 16 amino acids.

There are a few counts of this clonotype. This chain links TRBV5-4 with TRBJ2-5, with 10 bases identical to TRBD1. V trimming: 3 bases; J trimming: 4 bases; junction bases outside the gene matches: 0. Looked up from germline, CDR1 is SGHNT and CDR2 is YYREEE (reference sequence). CDR3 length equals 13 residues. CDR3 coding DNA: TGTGCCAGCAGCTGGGACAGGGGAGAGACCCAGTACTTC. Translating gives CASSWDRGETQYF.

This clonotype was found a few times. The V and J genes are TRBV15 and TRBJ1-1, with 7 nucleotides matching TRBD1. The CDR3 runs to 15 residues. The germline V gene encodes CDR1 LNHNV and CDR2 YYDKDF (reference sequence). The V and J ends lost 0 bases and 1 base, in that order; junction bases with no gene match: 2. In DNA form, the CDR3 reads TGTGCCACCAGCAGAGACAGGGGGACGAACACTGAAGCTTTCTTT. It specifies CATSRDRGTNTEAFF.

The chain employs TRBV19 and TRBJ2-7; 9 bases line up with TRBD2. The V gene's germline CDR1 is LNHDA and CDR2 SQIVND (reference sequence). The J segment lost 4 bases and the V segment lost 3 bases, leaving 13 bases of the junction unmatched. The CDR3 contains 17 residues. CDR3 residues: CASSMVAGGPRIYEQYF. The CDR3 DNA sequence: TGTGCCAGTAGTATGGTCGCGGGAGGGCCCCGGATATACGAGCAGTACTTC.

The chain couples TRBV20-1 to TRBJ1-2; perhaps TRBD1 as D (6 bases). V dropped 0 bases and J dropped 6 bases, with 17 bases sitting between them. There are 15 residues in the CDR3. Germline lookup yields CDR1 DFQATT and CDR2 SNEGSKA (reference sequence). The CDR3 nucleotides read TGCAGTGCTAGAGATCTCGAGACAGGTATAAATGGCTACACCTTC. Its translation: CSARDLETGINGYTF.

In regard to this clonotype: Germline and junction disagree at one end, which may indicate a read error. The chain uses TRBV11-2 and TRBJ1-1; no firm D call. CDR1 is SGHAT, CDR2 FQNNGV, per germline. The CDR3 is 13 amino acids. The CDR3 sequence: CASSLDPTLRRVF. The CDR3 DNA reads TGTGCCAGCAGCTTAGATCCTACCCTTAGACGTGTCTTT. The complete variable domain, with remaining parts taken from reference TRBV11-2 and TRBJ1-1, reads EAGVAQSPRYKIIEKRQSVAFWCNPISGHATLYWYQQILGQGPKLLIQFQNNGVVDDSQLPKDRFSAERLKGVDSTLKIQPAKLEDSAVYLCASSLDPTLRRVFGQGTRLTVV.